This T cell receptor beta chain emerged from a study of shared clonotypes between healthy human individuals. The length of the CDR3 is 13 residues. V shed 5 bases and J shed 8 bases, with 12 bases lying between them. The germline V gene has CDR1 SGHTA and CDR2 FQGNSA. Only in-frame clones appear in the TCRdb table, and some are missing; sequencing was by immunoSEQ multiplex PCR. The sample has just over 2,000,000 clones, 85% to 95% seen once. The clonotype was recovered from a young man in good health. The chain couples TRBV7-2 to TRBJ2-2; D uncertain. Sequencing used naive CD4+ T cells sorted from blood. Subset described: CD45RA+ positively selected. The CDR3 region is CASSLASVGELFF. CDR3 bases: TGTGCCAGCAGCCTCGCTAGTGTGGGGGAGCTGTTTTTT.